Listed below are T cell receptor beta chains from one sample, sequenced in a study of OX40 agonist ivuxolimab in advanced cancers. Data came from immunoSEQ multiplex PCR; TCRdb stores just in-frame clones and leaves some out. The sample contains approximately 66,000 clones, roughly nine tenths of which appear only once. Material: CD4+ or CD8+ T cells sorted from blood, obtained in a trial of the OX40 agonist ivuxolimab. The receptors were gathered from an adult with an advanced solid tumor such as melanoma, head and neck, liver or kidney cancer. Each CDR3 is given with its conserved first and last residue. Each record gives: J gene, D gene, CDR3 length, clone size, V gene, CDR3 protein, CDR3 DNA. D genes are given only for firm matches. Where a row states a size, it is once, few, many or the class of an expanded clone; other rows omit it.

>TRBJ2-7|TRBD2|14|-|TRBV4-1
CASSPLAGVYEQYF
TGCGCCAGCAGCCCCCTAGCGGGAGTATACGAGCAGTACTTC
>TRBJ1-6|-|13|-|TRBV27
CASSLAVGSPLHF
TGTGCCAGCAGTTTAGCTGTGGGCTCACCCCTCCACTTT
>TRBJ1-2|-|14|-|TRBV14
CASSQESQSYGYTF
TGTGCCAGCAGCCAAGAATCCCAATCCTATGGCTACACCTTC
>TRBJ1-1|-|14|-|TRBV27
CASRDVLMGTEAFF
TGTGCCAGCAGGGACGTCCTTATGGGCACTGAAGCTTTCTTT
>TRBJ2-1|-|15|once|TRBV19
CASSSEGNPYNEQFF
TGTGCCAGTAGTTCGGAAGGGAACCCCTACAATGAGCAGTTCTTC
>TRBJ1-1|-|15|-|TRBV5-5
CASSLVAGGITEAFF
TGTGCCAGCAGCTTGGTGGCCGGGGGAATCACTGAAGCTTTCTTT
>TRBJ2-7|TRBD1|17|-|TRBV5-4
CASSLITGTGGSYEQYF
TGTGCCAGCAGCTTGATAACCGGGACAGGGGGCTCCTACGAGCAGTACTTC
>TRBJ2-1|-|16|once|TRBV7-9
CASSRLDPRRRDEQFF
TGTGCCAGCAGCCGCTTGGACCCTCGACGTAGGGATGAGCAGTTCTTC
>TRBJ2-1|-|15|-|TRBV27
CASSLAARPYNEQFF
TGTGCCAGCAGTTTAGCAGCGAGGCCCTACAATGAGCAGTTCTTC
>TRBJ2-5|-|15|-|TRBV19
CASSITESPRSTQYF
TGTGCCAGTAGTATAACGGAATCCCCAAGATCGACCCAGTACTTC
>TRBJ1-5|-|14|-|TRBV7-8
CASSLGTSNQPQHF
TGTGCCAGCAGCTTAGGTACGAGCAATCAGCCCCAGCATTTT
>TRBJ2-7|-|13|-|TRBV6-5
CASTHGVFGEQYF
TGTGCCAGCACCCACGGGGTATTTGGGGAGCAGTACTTC
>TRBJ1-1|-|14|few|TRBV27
CASFTRGGSTEAFF
TGTGCCAGTTTCACTCGGGGGGGAAGCACTGAAGCTTTCTTT
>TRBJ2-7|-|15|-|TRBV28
CASSPRAGEPYEQYF
TGTGCCAGCAGTCCTCGGGCAGGAGAGCCCTACGAGCAGTACTTC
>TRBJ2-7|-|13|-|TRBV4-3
CASSQVESYEQYF
TGCGCCAGCAGCCAAGTGGAATCCTACGAGCAGTACTTC
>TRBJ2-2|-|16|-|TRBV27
CASTPTDPLNTGELFF
TGTGCCAGCACCCCGACCGACCCCTTGAACACCGGGGAGCTGTTTTTT
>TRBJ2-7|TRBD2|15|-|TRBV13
CASSSDSGESYEQYF
TGTGCCAGCAGCTCGGATAGCGGGGAATCCTACGAGCAGTACTTC
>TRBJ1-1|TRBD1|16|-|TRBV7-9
CASSLAWTGIDTEAFF
TGTGCCAGCAGCTTAGCGTGGACAGGGATAGACACTGAAGCTTTCTTT
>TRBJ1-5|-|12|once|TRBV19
CASAYSNQPQHF
TGTGCCAGCGCATATAGCAATCAGCCCCAGCATTTT
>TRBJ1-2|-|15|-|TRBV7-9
CASSFPSPDGSGYTF
TGTGCCAGCAGCTTTCCCAGTCCGGACGGTTCGGGCTACACCTTC
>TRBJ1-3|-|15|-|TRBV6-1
CASSEEWGAGNTIYF
TGTGCCAGCAGTGAAGAATGGGGGGCTGGAAACACCATATATTTT
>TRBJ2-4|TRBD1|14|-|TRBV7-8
CASSYRQGGNIQYF
TGTGCCAGCAGCTATAGACAGGGGGGAAACATTCAGTACTTC
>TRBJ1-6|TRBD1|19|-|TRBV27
CASSADRGPGGSYNSPLHF
TGTGCCAGCAGCGCTGACAGGGGGCCGGGTGGTTCCTATAATTCACCCCTCCACTTT
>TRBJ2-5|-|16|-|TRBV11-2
CASSDGGLGLQETQYF
TGTGCCAGCAGCGACGGGGGCCTTGGCCTCCAAGAGACCCAGTACTTC
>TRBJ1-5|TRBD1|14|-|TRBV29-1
CSVAHRGYQWPQHF
TGCAGCGTTGCACACAGGGGATATCAGTGGCCCCAGCATTTT
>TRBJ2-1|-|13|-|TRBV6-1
CASSEVGGWEQFF
TGTGCCAGCAGTGAAGTCGGAGGCTGGGAGCAGTTCTTC
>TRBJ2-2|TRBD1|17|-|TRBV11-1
CASSPEQGDLNTGELFF
TGTGCCAGCAGCCCTGAACAGGGGGACCTTAACACCGGGGAGCTGTTTTTT
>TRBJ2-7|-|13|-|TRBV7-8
CASSLRDTYEQYF
TGTGCCAGCAGTTTACGGGACACCTACGAGCAGTACTTC
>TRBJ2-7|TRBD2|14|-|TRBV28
CASKTSGYSYEQYF
TGTGCCAGCAAAACTAGCGGATACTCCTACGAGCAGTACTTC
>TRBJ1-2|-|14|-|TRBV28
CASSLYHEDYGYTF
TGTGCCAGCAGTTTATATCACGAGGACTATGGCTACACCTTC
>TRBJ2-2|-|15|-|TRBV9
CASSVLGQNTGELFF
TGTGCCAGCAGCGTATTAGGGCAGAACACCGGGGAGCTGTTTTTT
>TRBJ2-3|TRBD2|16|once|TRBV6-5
CASSYEGGGNTDTQYF
TGTGCCAGCAGTTACGAGGGCGGGGGAAACACAGATACGCAGTATTTT
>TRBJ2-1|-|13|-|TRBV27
CASSLTRGNEQFF
TGTGCCAGCAGTTTAACTAGGGGGAATGAGCAGTTCTTC
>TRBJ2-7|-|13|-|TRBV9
CASSVADGYEQYF
TGTGCCAGCAGCGTAGCGGACGGCTACGAGCAGTACTTC
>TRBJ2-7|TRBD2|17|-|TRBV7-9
CASSPGEVGAGPYEQYF
TGTGCCAGCAGCCCTGGTGAGGTAGGAGCGGGACCCTACGAGCAGTACTTC
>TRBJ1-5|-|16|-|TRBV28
CASSIGMQVSGQPQHF
TGTGCCAGCAGTATCGGGATGCAAGTCTCAGGGCAGCCCCAGCATTTT
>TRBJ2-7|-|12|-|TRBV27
CASSLSGSEQYF
TGTGCCAGCAGTTTATCGGGGTCCGAGCAGTACTTC
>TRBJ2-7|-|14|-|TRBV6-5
CASSFSGEADEQYF
TGTGCCAGCAGTTTTTCGGGAGAAGCCGACGAGCAGTACTTC
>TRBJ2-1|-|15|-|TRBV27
CASSKAGTLYNEQFF
TGTGCCAGCAGTAAGGCAGGGACCCTCTACAATGAGCAGTTCTTC
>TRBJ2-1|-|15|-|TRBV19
CASSMVGLSYNEQFF
TGTGCCAGTAGTATGGTGGGGCTCTCCTACAATGAGCAGTTCTTC
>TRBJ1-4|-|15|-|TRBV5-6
CASSFRGLGYEKLFF
TGTGCCAGCAGCTTTAGAGGATTGGGGTATGAAAAACTGTTTTTT
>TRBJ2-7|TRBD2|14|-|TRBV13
CASSSGEGGYEQYF
TGTGCCAGCAGCTCGGGGGAGGGAGGCTACGAGCAGTACTTC
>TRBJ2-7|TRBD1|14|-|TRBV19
CASSAGTGGYEQYF
TGTGCCAGTAGTGCCGGGACAGGGGGCTACGAGCAGTACTTC
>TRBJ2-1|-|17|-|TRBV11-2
CASSLWGGQGAYNEQFF
TGTGCCAGCAGCCTGTGGGGGGGGCAGGGCGCCTACAATGAGCAGTTCTTC
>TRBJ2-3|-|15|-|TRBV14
CASSQDDGGRDTQYF
TGTGCCAGCAGCCAAGACGACGGAGGGAGAGATACGCAGTATTTT
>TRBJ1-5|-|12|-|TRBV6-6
CASSSGHSGAHF
TGTGCCAGCAGTTCGGGGCATTCGGGGGCGCATTTT
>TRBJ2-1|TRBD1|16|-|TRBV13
CASSLSVGQGYNEQFF
TGTGCCAGCAGCTTATCGGTAGGACAGGGGTACAATGAGCAGTTCTTC
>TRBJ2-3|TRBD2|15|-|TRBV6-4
CASSASGGPTDTQYF
TGTGCCAGCAGTGCTAGCGGGGGGCCCACAGATACGCAGTATTTT
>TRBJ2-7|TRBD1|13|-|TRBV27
CASSLGRGLEQYF
TGTGCCAGCAGTTTGGGCAGGGGGCTCGAGCAGTACTTC
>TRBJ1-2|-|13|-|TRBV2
CASRSGLPYGYTF
TGTGCCAGCAGGTCGGGACTACCCTATGGCTACACCTTC
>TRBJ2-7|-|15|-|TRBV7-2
CASSPGQGLIYEQYF
TGTGCCAGCAGCCCCGGGCAGGGGCTCATCTACGAGCAGTACTTC
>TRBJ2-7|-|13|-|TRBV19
CASSIGLGYEQYF
TGTGCCAGTAGTATAGGCCTCGGCTACGAGCAGTACTTC
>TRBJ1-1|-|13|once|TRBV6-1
CASSERHNTEAFF
TGTGCCAGCAGTGAACGGCATAACACTGAAGCTTTCTTT
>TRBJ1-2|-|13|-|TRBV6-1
CASSLGLIYGYTF
TGTGCCAGCAGCCTCGGGCTGATCTATGGCTACACCTTC
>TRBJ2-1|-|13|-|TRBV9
CASSVGSGNEQFF
TGTGCCAGCAGCGTAGGGTCAGGGAATGAGCAGTTCTTC
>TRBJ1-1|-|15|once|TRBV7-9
CASSATGTGNTEAFF
TGTGCCAGCAGTGCTACCGGGACGGGTAACACTGAAGCTTTCTTT
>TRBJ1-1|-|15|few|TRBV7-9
CASSLWVLGVTEAFF
TGTGCCAGCAGCTTGTGGGTTCTGGGAGTTACTGAAGCTTTCTTT
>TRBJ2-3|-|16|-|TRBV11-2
CASINFFGNKTDTQYF
TGTGCCAGCATCAACTTTTTCGGAAATAAGACAGATACGCAGTATTTT
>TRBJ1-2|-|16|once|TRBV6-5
CASSYSLNGGLNGYTF
TGTGCCAGCAGTTACTCGTTAAACGGGGGGCTAAATGGCTACACCTTC